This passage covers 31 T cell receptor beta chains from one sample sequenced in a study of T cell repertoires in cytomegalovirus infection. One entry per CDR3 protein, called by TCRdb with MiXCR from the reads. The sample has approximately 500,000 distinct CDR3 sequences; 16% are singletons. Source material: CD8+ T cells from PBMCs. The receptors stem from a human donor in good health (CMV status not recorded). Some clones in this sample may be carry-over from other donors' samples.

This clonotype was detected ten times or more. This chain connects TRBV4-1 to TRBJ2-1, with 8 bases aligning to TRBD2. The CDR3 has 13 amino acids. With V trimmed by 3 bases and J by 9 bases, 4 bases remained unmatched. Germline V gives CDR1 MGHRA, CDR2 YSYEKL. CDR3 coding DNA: TGCGCCAGCAGCCAGGGACTAGTGGGTGAGCAGTTCTTC. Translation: CASSQGLVGEQFF.

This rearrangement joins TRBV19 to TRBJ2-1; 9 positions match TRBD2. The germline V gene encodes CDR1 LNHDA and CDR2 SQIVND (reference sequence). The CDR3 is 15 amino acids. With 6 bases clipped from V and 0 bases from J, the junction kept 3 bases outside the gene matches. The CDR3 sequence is CASRTSGNSYNEQFF. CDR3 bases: TGTGCCAGTAGGACTAGCGGAAACTCCTACAATGAGCAGTTCTTC.

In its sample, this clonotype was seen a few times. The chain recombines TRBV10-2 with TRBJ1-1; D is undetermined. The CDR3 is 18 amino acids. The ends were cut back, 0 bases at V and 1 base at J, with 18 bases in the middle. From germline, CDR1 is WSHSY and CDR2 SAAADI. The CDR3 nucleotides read TGCGCCAGCAGTGAGTCCGAATTTGGCAGCGAGGCGAACACTGAAGCTTTCTTT. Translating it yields CASSESEFGSEANTEAFF.

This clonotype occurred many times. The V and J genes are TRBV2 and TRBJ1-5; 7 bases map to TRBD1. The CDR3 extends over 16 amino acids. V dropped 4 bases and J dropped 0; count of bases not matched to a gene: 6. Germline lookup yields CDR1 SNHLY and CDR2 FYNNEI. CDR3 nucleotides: TGTGCCAGCAGTGTTTCGGGACAGAGTAGCAATCAGCCCCAGCATTTT. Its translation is CASSVSGQSSNQPQHF.

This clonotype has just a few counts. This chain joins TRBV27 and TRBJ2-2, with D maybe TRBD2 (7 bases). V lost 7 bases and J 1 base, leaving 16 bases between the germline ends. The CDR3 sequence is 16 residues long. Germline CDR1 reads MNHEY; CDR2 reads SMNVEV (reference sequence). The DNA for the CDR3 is TGTGCCAGCACCTTGCCGGGGGGCAGGAACACCGGGGAGCTGTTTTTT. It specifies CASTLPGGRNTGELFF.

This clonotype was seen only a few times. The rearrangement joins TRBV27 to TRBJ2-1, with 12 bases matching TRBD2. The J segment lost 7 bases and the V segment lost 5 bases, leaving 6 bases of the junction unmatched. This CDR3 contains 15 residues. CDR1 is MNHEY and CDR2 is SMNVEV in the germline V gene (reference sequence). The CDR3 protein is CASSPASGRGNEQFF. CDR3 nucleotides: TGTGCCAGCAGTCCCGCTAGCGGGAGGGGGAATGAGCAGTTCTTC.

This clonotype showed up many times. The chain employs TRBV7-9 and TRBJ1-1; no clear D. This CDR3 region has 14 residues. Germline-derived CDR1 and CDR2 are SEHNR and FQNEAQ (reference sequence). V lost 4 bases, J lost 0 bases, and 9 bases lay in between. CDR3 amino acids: CASSSLTVNTEAFF. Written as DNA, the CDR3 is TGTGCCAGCAGCTCGCTGACGGTGAACACTGAAGCTTTCTTT.

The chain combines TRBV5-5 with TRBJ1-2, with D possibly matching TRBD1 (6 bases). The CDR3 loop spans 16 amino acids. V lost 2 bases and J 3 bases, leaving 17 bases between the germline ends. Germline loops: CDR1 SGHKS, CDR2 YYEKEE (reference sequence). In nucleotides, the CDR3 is TGTGCCAGCAGCTTTAGGTCAAAGGACAGCTACTATGGCTACACCTTC. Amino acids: CASSFRSKDSYYGYTF.

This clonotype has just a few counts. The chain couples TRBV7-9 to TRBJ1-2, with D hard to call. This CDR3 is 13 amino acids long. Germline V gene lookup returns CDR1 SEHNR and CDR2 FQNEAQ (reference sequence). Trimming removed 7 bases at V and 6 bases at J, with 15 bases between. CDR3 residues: CASILLPPDGYTF. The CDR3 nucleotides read TGTGCCAGCATTCTTCTCCCCCCCGATGGCTACACCTTC.

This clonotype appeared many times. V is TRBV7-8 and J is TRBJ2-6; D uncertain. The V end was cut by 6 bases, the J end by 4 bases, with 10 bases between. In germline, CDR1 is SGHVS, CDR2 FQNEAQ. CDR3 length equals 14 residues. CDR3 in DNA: TGTGCCAGCAGGGGTGGTGTGGGGGCCAACGTCCTGACTTTC. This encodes CASRGGVGANVLTF.

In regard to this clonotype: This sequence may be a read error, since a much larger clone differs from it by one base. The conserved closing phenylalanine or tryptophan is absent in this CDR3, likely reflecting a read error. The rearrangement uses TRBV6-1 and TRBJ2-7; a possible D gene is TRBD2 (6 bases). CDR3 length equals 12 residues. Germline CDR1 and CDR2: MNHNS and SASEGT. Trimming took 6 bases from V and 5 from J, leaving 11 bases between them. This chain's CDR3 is CASREGSNEQYC. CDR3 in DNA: TGTGCCAGCAGGGAGGGCTCTAACGAGCAGTACTGC.

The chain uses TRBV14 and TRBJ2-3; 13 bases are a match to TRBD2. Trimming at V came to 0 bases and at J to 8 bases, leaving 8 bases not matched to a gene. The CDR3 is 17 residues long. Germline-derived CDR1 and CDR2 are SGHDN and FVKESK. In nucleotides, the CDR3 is TGTGCCAGCAGCCAAGAAGAGACTAGCGGGAGGCGGGGTACGCAGTATTTT. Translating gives CASSQEETSGRRGTQYF.

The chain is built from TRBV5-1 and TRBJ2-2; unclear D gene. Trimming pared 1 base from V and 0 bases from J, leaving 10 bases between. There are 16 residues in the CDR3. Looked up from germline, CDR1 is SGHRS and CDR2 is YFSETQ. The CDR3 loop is CASSLNRFSNTGELFF. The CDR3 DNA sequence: TGCGCCAGCAGCTTGAACCGGTTCTCGAACACCGGGGAGCTGTTTTTT.

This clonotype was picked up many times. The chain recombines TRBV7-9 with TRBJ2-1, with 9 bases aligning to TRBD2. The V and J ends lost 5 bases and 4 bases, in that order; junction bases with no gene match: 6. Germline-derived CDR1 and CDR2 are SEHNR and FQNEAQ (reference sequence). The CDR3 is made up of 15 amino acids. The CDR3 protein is CASSPASGKYNEQFF. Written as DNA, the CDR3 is TGTGCCAGCAGCCCAGCTAGCGGGAAATACAATGAGCAGTTCTTC.

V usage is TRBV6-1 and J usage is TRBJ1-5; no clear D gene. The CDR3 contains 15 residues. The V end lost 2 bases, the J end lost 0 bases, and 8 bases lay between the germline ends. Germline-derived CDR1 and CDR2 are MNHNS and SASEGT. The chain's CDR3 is CASSERQVSNQPQHF. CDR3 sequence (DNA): TGTGCCAGCAGTGAAAGACAAGTTAGCAATCAGCCCCAGCATTTT.

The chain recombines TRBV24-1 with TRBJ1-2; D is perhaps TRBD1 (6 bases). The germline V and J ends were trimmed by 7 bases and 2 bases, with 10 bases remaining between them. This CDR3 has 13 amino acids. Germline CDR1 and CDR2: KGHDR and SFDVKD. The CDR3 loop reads CATSSGTNYGYTF. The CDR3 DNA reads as TGTGCCACCAGCTCCGGGACAAACTATGGCTACACCTTC.

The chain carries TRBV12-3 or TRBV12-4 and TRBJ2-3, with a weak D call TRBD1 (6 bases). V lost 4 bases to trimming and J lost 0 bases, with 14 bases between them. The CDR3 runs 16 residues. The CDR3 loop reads CASSWGTPTSTDTQYF. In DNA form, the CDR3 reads TGTGCCAGCAGTTGGGGGACACCAACTAGCACAGATACGCAGTATTTT.

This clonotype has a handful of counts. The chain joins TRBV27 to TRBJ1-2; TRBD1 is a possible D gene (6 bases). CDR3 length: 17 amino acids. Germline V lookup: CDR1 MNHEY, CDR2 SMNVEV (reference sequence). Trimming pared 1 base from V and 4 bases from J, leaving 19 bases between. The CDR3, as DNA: TGTGCCAGCAGTTTATACCCCGGTCAGGGGAGGGGCTATGGCTACACCTTC. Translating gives CASSLYPGQGRGYGYTF.

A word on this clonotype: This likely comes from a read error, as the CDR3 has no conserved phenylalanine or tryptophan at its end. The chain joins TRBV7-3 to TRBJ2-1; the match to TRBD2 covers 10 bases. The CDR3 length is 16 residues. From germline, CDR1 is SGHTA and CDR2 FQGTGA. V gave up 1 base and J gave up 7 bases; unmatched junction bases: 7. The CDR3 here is CASSLRASGGGNEQFL. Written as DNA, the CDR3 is TGTGCCAGCAGCTTAAGGGCTAGCGGGGGCGGGAATGAGCAGTTCTTA.

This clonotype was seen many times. CDR3 nucleotide sequence: TGTGCCAGCAGCACTACGAGGGGGTACTACAATGAGCAGTTCTTC. This gives the protein CASSTTRGYYNEQFF. The V gene is TRBV7-9, the J gene TRBJ2-1; TRBD1 is a possible D gene (6 bases). Trimming took off 5 bases at V and 3 bases at J, with 14 bases between the two ends. Germline V gene lookup returns CDR1 SEHNR and CDR2 FQNEAQ (reference sequence). The CDR3 is 15 residues long.

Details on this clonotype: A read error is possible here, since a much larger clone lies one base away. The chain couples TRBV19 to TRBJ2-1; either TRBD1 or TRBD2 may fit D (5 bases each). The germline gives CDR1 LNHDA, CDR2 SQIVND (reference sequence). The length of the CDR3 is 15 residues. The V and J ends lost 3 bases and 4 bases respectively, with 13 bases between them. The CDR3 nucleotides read TGTGCCAGTAGTATTGGGACGGAGCAATACAATGAGCAGTTCTTC. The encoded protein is CASSIGTEQYNEQFF.

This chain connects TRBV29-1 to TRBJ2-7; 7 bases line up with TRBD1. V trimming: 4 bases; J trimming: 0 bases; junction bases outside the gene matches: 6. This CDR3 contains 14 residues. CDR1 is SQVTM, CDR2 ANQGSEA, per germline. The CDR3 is CSVGGTASSYEQYF. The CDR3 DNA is TGCAGCGTTGGAGGGACAGCGAGCTCCTACGAGCAGTACTTC.

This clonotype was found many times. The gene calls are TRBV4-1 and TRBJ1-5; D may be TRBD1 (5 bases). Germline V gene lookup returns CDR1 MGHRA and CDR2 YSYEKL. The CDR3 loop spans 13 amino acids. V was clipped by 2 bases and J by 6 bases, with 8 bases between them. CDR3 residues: CASSQQGSQPQHF. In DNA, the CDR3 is TGCGCCAGCAGCCAACAGGGAAGTCAGCCCCAGCATTTT.

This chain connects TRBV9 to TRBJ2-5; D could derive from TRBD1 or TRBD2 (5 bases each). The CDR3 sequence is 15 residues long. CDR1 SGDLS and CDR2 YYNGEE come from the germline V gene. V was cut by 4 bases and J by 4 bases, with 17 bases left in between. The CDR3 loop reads CASSLSSGTSETQYF. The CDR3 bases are TGTGCCAGCAGCTTATCTAGTGGGACCTCAGAGACCCAGTACTTC.

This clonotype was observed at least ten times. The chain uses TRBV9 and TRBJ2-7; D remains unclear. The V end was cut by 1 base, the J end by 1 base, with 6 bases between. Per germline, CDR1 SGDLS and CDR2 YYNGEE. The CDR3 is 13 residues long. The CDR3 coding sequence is TGTGCCAGCAGCGTAACTGAGTCCTACGAGCAGTACTTC. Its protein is CASSVTESYEQYF.

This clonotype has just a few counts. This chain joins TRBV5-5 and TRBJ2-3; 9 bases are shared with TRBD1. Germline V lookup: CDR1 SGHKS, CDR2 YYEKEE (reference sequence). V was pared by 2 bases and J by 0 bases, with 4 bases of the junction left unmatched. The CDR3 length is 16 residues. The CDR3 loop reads CASSFGQGLSTDTQYF. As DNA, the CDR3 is TGTGCCAGCAGCTTCGGACAGGGGCTTAGCACAGATACGCAGTATTTT.

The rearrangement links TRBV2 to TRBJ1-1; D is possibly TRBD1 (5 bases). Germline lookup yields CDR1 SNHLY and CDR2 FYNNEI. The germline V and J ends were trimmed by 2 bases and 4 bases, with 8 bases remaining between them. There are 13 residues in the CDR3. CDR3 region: CASSETQGTEAFF. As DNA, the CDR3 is TGTGCCAGCAGTGAAACCCAGGGCACTGAAGCTTTCTTT.

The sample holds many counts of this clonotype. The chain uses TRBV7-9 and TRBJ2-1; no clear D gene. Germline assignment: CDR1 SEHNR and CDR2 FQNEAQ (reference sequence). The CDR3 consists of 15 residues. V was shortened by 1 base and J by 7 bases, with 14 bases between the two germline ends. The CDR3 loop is CASSLVNYLGNEQFF. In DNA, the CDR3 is TGTGCCAGCAGCTTAGTAAACTACCTCGGGAATGAGCAGTTCTTC.

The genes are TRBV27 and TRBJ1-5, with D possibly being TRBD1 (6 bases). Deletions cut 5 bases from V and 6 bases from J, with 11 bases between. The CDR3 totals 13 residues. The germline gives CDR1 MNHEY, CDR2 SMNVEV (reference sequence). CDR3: CASSEGTFQPQHF. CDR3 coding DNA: TGTGCCAGCAGTGAGGGGACATTTCAGCCCCAGCATTTT.

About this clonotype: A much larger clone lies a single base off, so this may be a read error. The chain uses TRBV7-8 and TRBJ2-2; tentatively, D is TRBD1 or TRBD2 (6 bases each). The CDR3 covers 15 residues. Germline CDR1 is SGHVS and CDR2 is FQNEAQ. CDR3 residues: CASRGRGGRTGELVF. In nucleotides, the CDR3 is TGTGCCAGCCGGGGGCGGGGTGGACGCACCGGGGAGCTGGTTTTT.

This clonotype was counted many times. The DNA for the CDR3 is TGTGCCAGCAGCTTATCCCCCGAGGGGAGCTCCTACAATGAGCAGTTCTTC. This sequence encodes CASSLSPEGSSYNEQFF. This chain uses TRBV11-2 with TRBJ2-1, with D perhaps matching TRBD1 or TRBD2 (5 bases each). This CDR3 is 17 amino acids long. Trimming shortened V by 2 bases and J by 0 bases, and 14 bases separated the two germline ends. Germline CDR1 reads SGHAT; CDR2 reads FQNNGV.